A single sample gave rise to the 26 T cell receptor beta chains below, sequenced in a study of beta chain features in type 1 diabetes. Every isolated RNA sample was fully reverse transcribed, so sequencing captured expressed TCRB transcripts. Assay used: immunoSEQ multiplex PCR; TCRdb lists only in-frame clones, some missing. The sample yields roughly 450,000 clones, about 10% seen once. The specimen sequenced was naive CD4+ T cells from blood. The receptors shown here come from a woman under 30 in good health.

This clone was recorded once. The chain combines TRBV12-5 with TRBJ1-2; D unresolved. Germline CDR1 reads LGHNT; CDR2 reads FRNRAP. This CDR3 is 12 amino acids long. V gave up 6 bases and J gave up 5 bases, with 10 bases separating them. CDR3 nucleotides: TGTGCTAGTGGCCCCCTCTTGTATGGCTACACCTTC. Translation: CASGPLLYGYTF.

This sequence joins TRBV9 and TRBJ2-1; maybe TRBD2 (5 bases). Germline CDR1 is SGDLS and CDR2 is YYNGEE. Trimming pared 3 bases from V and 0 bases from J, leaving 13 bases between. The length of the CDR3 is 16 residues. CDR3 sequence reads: CASSDKGGRSYNEQFF. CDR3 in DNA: TGTGCCAGCAGCGACAAAGGAGGCCGCTCCTACAATGAGCAGTTCTTC.

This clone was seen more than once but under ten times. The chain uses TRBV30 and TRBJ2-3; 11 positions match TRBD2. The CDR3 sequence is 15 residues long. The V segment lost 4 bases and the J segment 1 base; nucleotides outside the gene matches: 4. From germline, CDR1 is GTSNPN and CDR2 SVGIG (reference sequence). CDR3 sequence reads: CAWKWTSGRTDTQYF. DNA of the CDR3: TGTGCCTGGAAATGGACTAGCGGGCGCACAGATACGCAGTATTTT.

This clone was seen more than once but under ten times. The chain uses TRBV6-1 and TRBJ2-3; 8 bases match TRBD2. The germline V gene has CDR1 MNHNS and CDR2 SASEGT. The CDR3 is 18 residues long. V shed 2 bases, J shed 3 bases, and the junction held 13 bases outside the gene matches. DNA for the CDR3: TGTGCCAGCAGTGAACGCGGTGGCGGGGGGCCAAGAACAGATACGCAGTATTTT. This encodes CASSERGGGGPRTDTQYF.

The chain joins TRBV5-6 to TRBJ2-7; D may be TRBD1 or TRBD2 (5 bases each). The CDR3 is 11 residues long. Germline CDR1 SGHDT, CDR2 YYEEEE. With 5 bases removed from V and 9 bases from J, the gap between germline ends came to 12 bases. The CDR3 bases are TGTGCCAGCAGTATTGGGGGACGGCAGTACGTC. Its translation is CASSIGGRQYV.

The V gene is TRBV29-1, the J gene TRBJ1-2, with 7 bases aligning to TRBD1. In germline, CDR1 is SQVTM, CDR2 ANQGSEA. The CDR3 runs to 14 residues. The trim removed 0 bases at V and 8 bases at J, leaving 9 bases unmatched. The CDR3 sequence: CSVEDVVTGRGYTF. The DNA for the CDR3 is TGCAGCGTTGAAGACGTGGTGACAGGGAGAGGCTACACCTTC.

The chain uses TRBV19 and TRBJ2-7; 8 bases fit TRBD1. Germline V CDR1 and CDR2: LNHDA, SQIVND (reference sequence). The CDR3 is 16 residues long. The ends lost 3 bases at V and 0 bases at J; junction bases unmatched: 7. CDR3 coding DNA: TGTGCCAGTAGTATGCGACCGGGACAGGTCTCCTACGAGCAGTACTTC. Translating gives CASSMRPGQVSYEQYF. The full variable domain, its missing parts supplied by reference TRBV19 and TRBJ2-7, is DGGITQSPKYLFRKEGQNVTLSCEQNLNHDAMYWYRQDPGQGLRLIYYSQIVNDFQKGDIAEGYSVSREKKESFPLTVTSAQKNPTAFYLCASSMRPGQVSYEQYFGPGTRLTVT.

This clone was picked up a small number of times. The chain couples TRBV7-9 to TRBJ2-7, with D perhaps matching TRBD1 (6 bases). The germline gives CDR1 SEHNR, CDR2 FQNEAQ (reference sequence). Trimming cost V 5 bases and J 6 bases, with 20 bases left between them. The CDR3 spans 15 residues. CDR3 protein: CASSRTGTPGLEQYF. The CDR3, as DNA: TGTGCCAGCAGCAGAACCGGGACACCGGGGCTCGAGCAGTACTTC.

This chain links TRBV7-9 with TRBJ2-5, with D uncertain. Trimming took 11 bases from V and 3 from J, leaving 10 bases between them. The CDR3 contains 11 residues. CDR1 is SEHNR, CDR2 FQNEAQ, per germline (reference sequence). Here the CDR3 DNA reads TGTGCCGGCCGGGCCGAAGAGACCCAGTACTTC. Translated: CAGRAEETQYF.

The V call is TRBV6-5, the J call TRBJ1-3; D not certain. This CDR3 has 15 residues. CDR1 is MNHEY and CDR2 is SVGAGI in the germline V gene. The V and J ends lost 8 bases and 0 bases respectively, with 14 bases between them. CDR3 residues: CASAFENFSGNTIYF. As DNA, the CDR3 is TGTGCCAGCGCCTTTGAGAATTTCTCTGGAAACACCATATATTTT.

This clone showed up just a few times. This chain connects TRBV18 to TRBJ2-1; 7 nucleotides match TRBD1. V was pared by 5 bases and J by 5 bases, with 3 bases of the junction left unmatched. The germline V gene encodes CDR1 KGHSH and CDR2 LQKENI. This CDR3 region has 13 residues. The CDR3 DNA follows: TGTGCCAGCTCATCGACAGGGAACAATGAGCAGTTCTTC. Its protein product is CASSSTGNNEQFF.

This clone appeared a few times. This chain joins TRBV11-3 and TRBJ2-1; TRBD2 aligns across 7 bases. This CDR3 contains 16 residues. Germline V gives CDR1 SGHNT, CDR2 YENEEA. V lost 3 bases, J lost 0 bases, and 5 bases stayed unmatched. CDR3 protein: CASSFRLAASYNEQFF. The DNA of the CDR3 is TGTGCCAGCAGCTTCCGTCTAGCGGCCTCCTACAATGAGCAGTTCTTC.

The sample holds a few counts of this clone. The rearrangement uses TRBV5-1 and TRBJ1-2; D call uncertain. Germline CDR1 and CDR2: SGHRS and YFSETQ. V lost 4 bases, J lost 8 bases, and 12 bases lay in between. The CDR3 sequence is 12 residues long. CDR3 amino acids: CASSPEDGGYTF. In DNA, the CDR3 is TGCGCCAGCAGCCCCGAGGACGGGGGCTACACCTTC. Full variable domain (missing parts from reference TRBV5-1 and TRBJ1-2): KAGVTQTPRYLIKTRGQQVTLSCSPISGHRSVSWYQQTPGQGLQFLFEYFSETQRNKGNFPGRFSGRQFSNSRSEMNVSTLELGDSALYLCASSPEDGGYTFGSGTRLTVV.

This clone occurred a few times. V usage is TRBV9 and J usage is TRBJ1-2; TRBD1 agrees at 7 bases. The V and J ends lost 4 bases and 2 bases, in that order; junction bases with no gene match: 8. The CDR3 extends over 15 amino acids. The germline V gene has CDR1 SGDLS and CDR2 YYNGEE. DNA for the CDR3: TGTGCCAGCAGCCCGACGACAGGGATGAACTATGGCTACACCTTC. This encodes CASSPTTGMNYGYTF. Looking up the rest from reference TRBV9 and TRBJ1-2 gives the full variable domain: DSGVTQTPKHLITATGQRVTLRCSPRSGDLSVYWYQQSLDQGLQFLIQYYNGEERAKGNILERFSAQQFPDLHSELNLSSLELGDSALYFCASSPTTGMNYGYTFGSGTRLTVV.

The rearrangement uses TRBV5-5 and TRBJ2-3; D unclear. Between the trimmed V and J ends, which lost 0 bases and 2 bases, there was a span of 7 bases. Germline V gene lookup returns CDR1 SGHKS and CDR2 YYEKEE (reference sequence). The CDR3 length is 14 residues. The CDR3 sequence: CASSLAETTDTQYF. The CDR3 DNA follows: TGTGCCAGCAGCTTGGCAGAAACCACAGATACGCAGTATTTT.

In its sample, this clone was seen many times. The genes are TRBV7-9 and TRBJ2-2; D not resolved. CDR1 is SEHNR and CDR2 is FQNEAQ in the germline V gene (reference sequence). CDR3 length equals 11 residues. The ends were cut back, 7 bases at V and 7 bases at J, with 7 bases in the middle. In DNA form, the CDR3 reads TGTGCCAGCACCCGGATCGGGGAGCTGTTTTTT. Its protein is CASTRIGELFF.

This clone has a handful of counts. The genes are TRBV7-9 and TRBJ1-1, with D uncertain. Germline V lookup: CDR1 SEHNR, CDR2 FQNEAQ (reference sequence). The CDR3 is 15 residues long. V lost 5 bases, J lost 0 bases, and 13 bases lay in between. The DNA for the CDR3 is TGTGCCAGCAGCGACCCGACTAGCATGAACACTGAAGCTTTCTTT. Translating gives CASSDPTSMNTEAFF.

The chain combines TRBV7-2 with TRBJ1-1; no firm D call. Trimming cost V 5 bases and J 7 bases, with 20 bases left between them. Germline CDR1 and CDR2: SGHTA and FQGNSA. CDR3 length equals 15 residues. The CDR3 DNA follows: TGTGCCAGCAGCACCAGAGGGAATGACCCGCTTGAAGCTTTCTTT. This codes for CASSTRGNDPLEAFF.

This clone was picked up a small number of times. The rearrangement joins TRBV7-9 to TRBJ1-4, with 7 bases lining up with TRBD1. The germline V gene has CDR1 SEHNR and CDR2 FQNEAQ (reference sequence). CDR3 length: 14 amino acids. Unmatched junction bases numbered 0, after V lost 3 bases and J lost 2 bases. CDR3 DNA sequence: TGTGCCAGCAGCTTGACAGGGACTAATGAAAAACTGTTTTTT. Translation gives CASSLTGTNEKLFF.

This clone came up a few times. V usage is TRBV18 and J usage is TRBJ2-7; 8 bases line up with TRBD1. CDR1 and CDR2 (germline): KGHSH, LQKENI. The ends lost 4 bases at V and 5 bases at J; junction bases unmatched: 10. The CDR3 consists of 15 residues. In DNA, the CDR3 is TGTGCCAGCTCACGATCAACCCAGGGGGCGGACGAGCAGTACTTC. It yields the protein CASSRSTQGADEQYF.

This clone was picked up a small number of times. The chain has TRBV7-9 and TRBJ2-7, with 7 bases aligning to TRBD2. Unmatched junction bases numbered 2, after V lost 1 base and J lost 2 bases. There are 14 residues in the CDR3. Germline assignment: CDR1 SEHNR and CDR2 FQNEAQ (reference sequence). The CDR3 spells CASSLGGGTYEQYV. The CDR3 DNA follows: TGTGCCAGCAGCTTAGGCGGGGGTACCTACGAGCAGTACGTC.

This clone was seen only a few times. The chain's CDR3 is CSPTPGRINNEQFF. In DNA form, the CDR3 reads TGCAGCCCAACCCCGGGACGTATCAACAATGAGCAGTTCTTC. The chain links TRBV29-1 to TRBJ2-1; D possibly matches TRBD1 or TRBD2 (5 bases each). Germline CDR1 reads SQVTM; CDR2 reads ANQGSEA. V was pared by 8 bases and J by 5 bases, with 19 bases between. This CDR3 has 14 amino acids.

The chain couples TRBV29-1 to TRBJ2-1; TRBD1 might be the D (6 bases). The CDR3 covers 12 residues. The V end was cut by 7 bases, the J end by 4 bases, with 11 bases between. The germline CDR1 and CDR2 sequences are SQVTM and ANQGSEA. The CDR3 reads CSAWTDYNEQFF. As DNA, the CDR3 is TGCAGCGCATGGACAGATTACAATGAGCAGTTCTTC.

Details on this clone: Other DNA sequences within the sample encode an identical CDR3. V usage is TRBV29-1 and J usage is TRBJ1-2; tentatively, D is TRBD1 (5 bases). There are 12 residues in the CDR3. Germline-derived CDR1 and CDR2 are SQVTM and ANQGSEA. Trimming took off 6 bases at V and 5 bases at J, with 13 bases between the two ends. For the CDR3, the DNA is TGCAGCGTCGTCGACAGAACTTATGGCTACACCTTC. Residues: CSVVDRTYGYTF.

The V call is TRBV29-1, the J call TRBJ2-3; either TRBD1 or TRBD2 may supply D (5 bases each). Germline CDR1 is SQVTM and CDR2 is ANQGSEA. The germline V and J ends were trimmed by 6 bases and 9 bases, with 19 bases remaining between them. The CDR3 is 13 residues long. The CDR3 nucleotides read TGCAGCGTCCGGGACGGAGCCCAACAGACGCAGTATTTT. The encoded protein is CSVRDGAQQTQYF.

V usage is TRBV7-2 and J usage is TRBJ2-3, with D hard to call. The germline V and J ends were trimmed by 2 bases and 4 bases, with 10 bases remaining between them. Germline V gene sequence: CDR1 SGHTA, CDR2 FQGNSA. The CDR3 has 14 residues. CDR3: CASSLFQASDTQYF. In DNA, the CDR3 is TGTGCCAGCAGCTTATTCCAAGCATCAGATACGCAGTATTTT.